This T cell receptor (beta chain) was identified during a study of T cell responses to AZD1222 COVID-19 vaccine. At the level of the study: Second-dose intervals of approximately 4 or approximately 12 weeks were pooled.

The assay was immunoSEQ multiplex PCR, and TCRdb's table has in-frame clones only and misses some. The sample holds 140,000 to 150,000 clones; roughly 89% are singletons and the top ten take 1.5% to 2%. The germline V gene encodes CDR1 SEHNR and CDR2 FQNEAQ (reference sequence). Trimming pared 0 bases from V and 4 bases from J, leaving 15 bases between. The CDR3 is made up of 16 amino acids. The receptor was derived from an adult in good health. The chain recombines TRBV7-9 with TRBJ1-1; tentatively, D is TRBD1 (6 bases). The sample was peripheral blood, taken on day 0 of AZD1222 vaccination. The CDR3 loop reads CASSLAAGEWFTEAFF. DNA of the CDR3: TGTGCCAGCAGCTTAGCGGCAGGGGAGTGGTTCACTGAAGCTTTCTTT.